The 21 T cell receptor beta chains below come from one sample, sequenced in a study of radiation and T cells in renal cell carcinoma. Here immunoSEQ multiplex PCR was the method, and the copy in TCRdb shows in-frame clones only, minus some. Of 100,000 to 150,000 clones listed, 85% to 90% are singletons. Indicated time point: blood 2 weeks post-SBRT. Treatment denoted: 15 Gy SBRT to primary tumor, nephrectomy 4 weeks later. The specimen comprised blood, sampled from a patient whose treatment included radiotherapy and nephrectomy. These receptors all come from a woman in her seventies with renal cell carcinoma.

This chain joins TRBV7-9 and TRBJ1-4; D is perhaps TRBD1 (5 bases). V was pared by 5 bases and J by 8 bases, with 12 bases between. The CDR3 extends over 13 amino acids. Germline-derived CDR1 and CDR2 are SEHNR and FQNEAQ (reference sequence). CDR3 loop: CASSHRQYEKLFF. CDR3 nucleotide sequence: TGTGCCAGCAGCCATAGACAGTACGAAAAACTGTTTTTT.

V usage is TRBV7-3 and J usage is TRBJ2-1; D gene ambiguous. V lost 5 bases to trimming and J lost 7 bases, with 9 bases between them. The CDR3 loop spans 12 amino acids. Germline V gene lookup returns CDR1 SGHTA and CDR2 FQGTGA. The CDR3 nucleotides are TGTGCCAGCAGCCCTAATGGGAATGAGCAGTTCTTC. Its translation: CASSPNGNEQFF. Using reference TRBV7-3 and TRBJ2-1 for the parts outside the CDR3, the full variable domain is GAGVSQTPSNKVTEKGKYVELRCDPISGHTALYWYRQSLGQGPEFLIYFQGTGAADDSGLPNDRFFAVRPEGSVSTLKIQRTERGDSAVYLCASSPNGNEQFFGPGTRLTVL.

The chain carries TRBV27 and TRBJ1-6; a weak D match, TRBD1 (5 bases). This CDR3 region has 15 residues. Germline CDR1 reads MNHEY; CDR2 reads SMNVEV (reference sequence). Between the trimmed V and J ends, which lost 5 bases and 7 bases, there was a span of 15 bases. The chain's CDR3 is CASSPGRGKNSPLHF. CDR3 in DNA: TGTGCCAGCAGTCCGGGGCGGGGTAAGAATTCACCCCTCCACTTT.

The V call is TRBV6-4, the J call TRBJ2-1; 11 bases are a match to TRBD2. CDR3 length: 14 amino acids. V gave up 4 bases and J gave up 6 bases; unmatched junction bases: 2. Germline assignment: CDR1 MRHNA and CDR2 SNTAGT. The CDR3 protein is CASSVAGGTNEQFF. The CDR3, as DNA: TGTGCCAGCAGTGTAGCGGGGGGGACCAATGAGCAGTTCTTC.

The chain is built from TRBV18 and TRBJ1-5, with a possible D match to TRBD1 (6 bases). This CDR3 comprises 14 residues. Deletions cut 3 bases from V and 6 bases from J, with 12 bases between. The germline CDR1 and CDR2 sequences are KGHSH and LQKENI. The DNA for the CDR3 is TGTGCCAGCTCACCCGGGCAGGGGATTCAGCCCCAGCATTTT. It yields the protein CASSPGQGIQPQHF.

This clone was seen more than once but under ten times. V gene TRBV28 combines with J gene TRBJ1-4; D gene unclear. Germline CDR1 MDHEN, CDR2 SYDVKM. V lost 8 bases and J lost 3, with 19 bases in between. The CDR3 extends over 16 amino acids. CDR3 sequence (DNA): TGTGCCAGCGGAAAACGTCGAGGGCGGGCTAATGAAAAACTGTTTTTT. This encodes CASGKRRGRANEKLFF.

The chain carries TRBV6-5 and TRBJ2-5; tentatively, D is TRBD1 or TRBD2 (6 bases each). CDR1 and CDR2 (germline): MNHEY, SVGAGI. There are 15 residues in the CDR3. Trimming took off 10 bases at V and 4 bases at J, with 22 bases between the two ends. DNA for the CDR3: TGTGCCACCAAGGGGGGCGGGGCAGTCGCAGAGACCCAGTACTTC. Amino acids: CATKGGGAVAETQYF.

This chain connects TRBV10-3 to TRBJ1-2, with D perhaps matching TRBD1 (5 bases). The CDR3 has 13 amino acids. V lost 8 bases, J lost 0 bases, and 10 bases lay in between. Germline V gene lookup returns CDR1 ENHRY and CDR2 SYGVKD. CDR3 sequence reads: CAILGPTNYGYTF. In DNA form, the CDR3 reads TGTGCCATCTTGGGACCAACTAACTATGGCTACACCTTC.

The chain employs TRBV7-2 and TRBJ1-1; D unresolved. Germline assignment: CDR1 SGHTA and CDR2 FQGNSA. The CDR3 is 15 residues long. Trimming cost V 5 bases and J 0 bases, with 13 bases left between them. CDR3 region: CASSAQLSLNTEAFF. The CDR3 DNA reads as TGTGCCAGCAGCGCACAGCTTTCCTTGAACACTGAAGCTTTCTTT.

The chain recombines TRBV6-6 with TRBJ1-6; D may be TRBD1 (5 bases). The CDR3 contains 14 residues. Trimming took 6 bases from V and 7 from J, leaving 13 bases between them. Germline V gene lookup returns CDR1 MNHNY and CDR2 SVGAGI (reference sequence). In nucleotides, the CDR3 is TGTGCCAGCAGCACAACAGGTGGCAATTCACCCCTCCACTTT. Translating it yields CASSTTGGNSPLHF.

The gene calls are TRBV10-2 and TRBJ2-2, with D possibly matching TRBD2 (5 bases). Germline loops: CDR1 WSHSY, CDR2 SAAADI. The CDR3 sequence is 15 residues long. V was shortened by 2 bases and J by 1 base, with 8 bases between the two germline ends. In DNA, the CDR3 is TGCGCCAGCAGTGAGGGGCGGGTGAACACCGGGGAGCTGTTTTTT. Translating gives CASSEGRVNTGELFF.

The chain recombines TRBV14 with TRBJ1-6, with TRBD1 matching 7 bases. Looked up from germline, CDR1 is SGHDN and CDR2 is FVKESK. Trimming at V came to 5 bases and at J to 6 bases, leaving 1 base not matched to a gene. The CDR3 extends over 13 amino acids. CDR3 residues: CASSNRGNSPLHF. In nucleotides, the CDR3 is TGTGCCAGCAGCAACAGGGGTAATTCACCCCTCCACTTT.

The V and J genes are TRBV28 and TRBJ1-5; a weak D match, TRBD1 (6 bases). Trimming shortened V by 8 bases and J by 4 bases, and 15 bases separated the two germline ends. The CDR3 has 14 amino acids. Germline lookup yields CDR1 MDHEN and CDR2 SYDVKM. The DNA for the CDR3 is TGTGCCAGCCTAGCGTGGGGGGCAAATCAGCCCCAGCATTTT. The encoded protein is CASLAWGANQPQHF.

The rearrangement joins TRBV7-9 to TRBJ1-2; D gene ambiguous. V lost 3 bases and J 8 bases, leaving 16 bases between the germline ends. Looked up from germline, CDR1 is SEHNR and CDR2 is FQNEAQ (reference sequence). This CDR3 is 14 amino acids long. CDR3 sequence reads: CASSFSIGVGGYTF. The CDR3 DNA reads TGTGCCAGCAGCTTTTCTATTGGCGTCGGCGGCTACACCTTC. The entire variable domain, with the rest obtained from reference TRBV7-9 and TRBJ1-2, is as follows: DTGVSQNPRHKITKRGQNVTFRCDPISEHNRLYWYRQTLGQGPEFLTYFQNEAQLEKSRLLSDRFSAERPKGSFSTLEIQRTEQGDSAMYLCASSFSIGVGGYTFGSGTRLTVV.

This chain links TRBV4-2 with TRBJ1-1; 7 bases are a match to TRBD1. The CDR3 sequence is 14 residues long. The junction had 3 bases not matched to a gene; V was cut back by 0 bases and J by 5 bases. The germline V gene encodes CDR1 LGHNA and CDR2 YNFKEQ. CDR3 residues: CASSQETRGTEAFF. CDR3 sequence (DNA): TGTGCCAGCAGCCAAGAAACCAGGGGGACTGAAGCTTTCTTT.

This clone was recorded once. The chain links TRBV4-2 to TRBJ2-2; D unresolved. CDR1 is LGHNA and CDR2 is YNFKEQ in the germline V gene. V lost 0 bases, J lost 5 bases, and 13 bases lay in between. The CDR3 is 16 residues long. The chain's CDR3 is CASSQELGQLTGELFF. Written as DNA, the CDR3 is TGTGCCAGCAGCCAAGAGTTAGGGCAGTTAACCGGGGAGCTGTTTTTT.

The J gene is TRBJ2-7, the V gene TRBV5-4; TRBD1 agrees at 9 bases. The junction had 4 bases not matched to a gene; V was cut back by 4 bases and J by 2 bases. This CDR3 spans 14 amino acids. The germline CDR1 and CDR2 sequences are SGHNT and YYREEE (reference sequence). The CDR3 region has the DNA TGTGCCAGCAGCAGGACAGGGGTCACCTACGAGCAGTACTTC. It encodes CASSRTGVTYEQYF.

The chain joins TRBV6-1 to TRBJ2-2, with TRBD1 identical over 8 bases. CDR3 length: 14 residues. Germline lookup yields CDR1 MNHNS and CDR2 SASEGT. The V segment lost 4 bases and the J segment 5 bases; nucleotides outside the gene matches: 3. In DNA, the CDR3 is TGTGCCAGCAGTGCCCGACAGGGGACCGGGGAGCTGTTTTTT. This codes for CASSARQGTGELFF.

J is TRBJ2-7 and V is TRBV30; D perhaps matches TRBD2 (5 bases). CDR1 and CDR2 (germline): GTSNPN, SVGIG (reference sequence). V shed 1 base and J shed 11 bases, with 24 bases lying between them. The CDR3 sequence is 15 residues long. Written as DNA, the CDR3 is TGTGCCTGGAGTGACCCCTCGAGGGTAGTCCGGTTGAAGTACTTC. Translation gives CAWSDPSRVVRLKYF.

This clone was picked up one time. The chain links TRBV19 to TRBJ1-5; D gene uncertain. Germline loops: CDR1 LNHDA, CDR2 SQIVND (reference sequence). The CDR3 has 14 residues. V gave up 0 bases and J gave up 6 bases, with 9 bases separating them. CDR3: CASSIEGRSQPQHF. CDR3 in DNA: TGTGCCAGTAGTATAGAAGGGAGAAGTCAGCCCCAGCATTTT.

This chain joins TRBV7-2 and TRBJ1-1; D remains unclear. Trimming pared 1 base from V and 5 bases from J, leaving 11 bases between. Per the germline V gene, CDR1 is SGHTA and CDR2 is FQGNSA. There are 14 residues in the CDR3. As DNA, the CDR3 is TGTGCCAGCAGCTTAGAGGTGGGAGGGACTGAAGCTTTCTTT. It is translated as CASSLEVGGTEAFF.